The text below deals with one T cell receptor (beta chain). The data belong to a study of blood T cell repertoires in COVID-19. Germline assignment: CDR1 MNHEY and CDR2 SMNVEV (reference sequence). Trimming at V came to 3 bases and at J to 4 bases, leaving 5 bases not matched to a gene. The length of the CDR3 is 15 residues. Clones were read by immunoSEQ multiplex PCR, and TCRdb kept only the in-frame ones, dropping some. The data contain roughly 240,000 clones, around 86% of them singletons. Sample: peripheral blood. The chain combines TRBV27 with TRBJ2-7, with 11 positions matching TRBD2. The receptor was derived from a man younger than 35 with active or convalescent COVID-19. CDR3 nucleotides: TGTGCCAGCAGTTTCCTCGGGACTAGCGGATACGAGCAGTACTTC. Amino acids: CASSFLGTSGYEQYF.